This TCR beta chain was identified during a study of blood T cells in healthy people across ages. A second PCR of roughly 6 to 12 cycles used a sample-barcoded 5' primer and a J-beta primer mix. TCRdb itself ran the 5' RACE reads through MiXCR, one entry per CDR3 protein. The table lists 250,000 to 300,000 distinct CDR3 sequences, roughly 26% of them singletons, with roughly 28% in the top ten. Germline assignment: CDR1 KGHSH and CDR2 LQKENI. The CDR3 is 14 amino acids. A word on this clonotype: The junction and the germline gene differ at one end; a read error may be behind it.

This TCR was sampled from a woman aged 70-85 years in good health. Sequenced material: blood. The rearrangement uses TRBV18 and TRBJ2-5; possibly TRBD2 for D (6 bases). The CDR3 region is CASSPVAVQETHYF. CDR3 DNA: TGTGCCAGCTCACCCGTAGCGGTACAAGAGACCCACTACTTC.